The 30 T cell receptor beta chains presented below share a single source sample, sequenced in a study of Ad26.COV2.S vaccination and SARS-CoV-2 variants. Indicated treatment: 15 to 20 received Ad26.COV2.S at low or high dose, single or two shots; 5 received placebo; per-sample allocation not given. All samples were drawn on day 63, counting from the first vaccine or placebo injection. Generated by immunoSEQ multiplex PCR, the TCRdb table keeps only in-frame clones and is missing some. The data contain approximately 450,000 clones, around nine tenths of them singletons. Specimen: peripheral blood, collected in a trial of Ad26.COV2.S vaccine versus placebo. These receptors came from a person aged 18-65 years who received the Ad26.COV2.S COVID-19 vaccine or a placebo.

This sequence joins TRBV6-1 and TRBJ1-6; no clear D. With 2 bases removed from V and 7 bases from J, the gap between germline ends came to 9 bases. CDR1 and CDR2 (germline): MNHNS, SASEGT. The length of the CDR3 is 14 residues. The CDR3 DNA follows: TGTGCCAGCAGTGAACTGCTTATCAATTCACCCCTCCACTTT. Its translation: CASSELLINSPLHF.

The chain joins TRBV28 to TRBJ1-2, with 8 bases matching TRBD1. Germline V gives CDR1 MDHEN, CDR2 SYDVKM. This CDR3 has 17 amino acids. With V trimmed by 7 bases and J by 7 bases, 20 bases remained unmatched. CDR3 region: CASTRGPGEVRSSGYTF. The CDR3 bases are TGTGCCAGCACCAGGGGGCCAGGGGAAGTTAGGAGTAGTGGCTACACCTTC.

Written as DNA, the CDR3 is TGTGCCAGCGAGCCGGGGAATAGCAATCAGCCCCAGCATTTT. It yields the protein CASEPGNSNQPQHF. The J gene is TRBJ1-5, the V gene TRBV7-9, with D hard to call. V lost 8 bases and J 0 bases, leaving 11 bases between the germline ends. The length of the CDR3 is 14 residues. Germline V gene sequence: CDR1 SEHNR, CDR2 FQNEAQ (reference sequence).

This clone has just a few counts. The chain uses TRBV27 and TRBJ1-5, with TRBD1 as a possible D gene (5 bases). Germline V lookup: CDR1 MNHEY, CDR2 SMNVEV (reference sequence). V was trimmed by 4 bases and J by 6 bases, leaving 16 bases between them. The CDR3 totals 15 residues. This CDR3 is CASSSQGDGRQPQHF. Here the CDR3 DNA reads TGTGCCAGCAGTTCCCAAGGGGACGGTCGTCAGCCCCAGCATTTT.

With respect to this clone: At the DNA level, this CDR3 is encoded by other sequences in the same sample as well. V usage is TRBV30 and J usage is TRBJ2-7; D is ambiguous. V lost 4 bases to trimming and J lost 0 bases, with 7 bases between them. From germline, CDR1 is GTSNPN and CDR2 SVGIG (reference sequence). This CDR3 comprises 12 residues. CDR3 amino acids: CAWNRGSYEQYF. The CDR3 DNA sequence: TGTGCCTGGAATAGAGGCTCCTACGAGCAGTACTTC.

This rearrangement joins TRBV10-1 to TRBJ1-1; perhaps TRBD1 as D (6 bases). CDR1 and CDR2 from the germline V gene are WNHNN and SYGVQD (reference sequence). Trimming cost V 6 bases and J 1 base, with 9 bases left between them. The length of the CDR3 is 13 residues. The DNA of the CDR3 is TGCGCCAGCAGCGGACAGAGGAACACTGAAGCTTTCTTT. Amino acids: CASSGQRNTEAFF.

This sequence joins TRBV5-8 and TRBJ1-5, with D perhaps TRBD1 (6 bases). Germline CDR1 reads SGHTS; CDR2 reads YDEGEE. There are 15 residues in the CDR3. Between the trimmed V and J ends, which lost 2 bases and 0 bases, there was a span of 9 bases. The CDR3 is CASSLQGHSNQPQHF. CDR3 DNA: TGTGCCAGCAGCTTACAGGGCCATAGCAATCAGCCCCAGCATTTT.

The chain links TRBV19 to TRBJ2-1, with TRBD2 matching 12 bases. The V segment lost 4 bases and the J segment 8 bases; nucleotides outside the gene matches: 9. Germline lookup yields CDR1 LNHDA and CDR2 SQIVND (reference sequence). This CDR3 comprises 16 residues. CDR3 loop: CASSTSSGRARDEQFF. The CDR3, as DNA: TGTGCCAGTAGTACCTCTAGCGGGAGGGCCAGGGATGAGCAGTTCTTC.

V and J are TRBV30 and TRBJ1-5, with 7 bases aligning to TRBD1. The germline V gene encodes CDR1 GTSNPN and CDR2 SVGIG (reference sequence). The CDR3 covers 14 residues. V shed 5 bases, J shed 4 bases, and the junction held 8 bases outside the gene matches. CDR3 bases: TGTGCCTGGGAACAGACAGGGCCGAATCAGCCCCAGCATTTT. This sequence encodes CAWEQTGPNQPQHF.

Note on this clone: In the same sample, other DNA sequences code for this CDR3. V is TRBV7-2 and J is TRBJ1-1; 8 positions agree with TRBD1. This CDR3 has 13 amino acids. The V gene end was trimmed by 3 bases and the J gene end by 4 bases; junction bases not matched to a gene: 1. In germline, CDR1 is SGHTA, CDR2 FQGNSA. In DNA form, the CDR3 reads TGTGCCAGCAGCTTCAGGGGGCTCACTGAAGCTTTCTTT. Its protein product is CASSFRGLTEAFF.

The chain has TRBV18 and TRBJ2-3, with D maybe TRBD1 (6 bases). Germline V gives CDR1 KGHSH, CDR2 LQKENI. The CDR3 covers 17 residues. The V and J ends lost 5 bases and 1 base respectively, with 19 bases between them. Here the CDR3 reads CASSSTELGGGTDTQYF. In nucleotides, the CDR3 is TGTGCCAGCTCATCCACCGAACTAGGGGGTGGCACAGATACGCAGTATTTT.

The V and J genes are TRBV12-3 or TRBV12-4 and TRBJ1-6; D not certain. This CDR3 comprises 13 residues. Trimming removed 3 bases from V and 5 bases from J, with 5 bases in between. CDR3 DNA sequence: TGTGCCAGCAGTTTTAGGAATAATTCACCCCTCCACTTT. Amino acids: CASSFRNNSPLHF.

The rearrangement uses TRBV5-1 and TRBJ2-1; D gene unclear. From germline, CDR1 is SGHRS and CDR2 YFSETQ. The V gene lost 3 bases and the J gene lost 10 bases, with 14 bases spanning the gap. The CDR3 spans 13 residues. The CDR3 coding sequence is TGCGCCAGCAGCTACGGGTCCTTAGTCGAGCAGTTCTTC. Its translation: CASSYGSLVEQFF.

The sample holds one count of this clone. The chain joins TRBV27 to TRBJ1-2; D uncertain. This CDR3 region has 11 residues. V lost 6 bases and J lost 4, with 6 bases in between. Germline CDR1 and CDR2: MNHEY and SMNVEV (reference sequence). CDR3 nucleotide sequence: TGTGCCAGCAGGGGTAGCTATGGCTACACCTTC. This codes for CASRGSYGYTF.

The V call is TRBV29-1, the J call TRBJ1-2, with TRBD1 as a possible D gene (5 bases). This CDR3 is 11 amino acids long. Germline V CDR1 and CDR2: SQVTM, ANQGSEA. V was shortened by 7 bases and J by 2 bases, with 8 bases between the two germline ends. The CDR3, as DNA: TGCAGCGATAGACAGAACTATGGCTACACCTTC. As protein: CSDRQNYGYTF.

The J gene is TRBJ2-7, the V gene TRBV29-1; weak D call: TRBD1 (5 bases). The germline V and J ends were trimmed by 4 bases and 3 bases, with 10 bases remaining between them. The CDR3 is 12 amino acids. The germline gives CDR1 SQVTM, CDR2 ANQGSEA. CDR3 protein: CSVVGEHYEQYF. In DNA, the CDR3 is TGCAGCGTTGTAGGGGAACACTACGAGCAGTACTTC.

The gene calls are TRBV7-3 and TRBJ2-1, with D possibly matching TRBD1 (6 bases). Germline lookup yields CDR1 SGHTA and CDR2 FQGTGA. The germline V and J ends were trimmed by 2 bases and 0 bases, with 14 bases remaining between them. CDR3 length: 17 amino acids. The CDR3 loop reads CASSLRAGAGSYNEQFF. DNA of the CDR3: TGTGCCAGCAGCTTACGGGCAGGGGCTGGCTCCTACAATGAGCAGTTCTTC.

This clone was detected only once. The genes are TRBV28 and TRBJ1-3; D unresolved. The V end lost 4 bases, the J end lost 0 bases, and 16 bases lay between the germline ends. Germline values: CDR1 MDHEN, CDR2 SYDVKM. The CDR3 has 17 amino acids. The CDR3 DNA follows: TGTGCCAGCAGTTCCCCATTAGGGATCGGCTCTGGAAACACCATATATTTT. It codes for CASSSPLGIGSGNTIYF.

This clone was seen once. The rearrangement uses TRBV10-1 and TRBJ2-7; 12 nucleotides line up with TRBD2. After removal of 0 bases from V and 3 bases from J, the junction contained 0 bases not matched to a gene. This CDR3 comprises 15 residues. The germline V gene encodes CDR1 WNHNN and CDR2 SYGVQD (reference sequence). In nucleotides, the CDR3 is TGCGCCAGCAGTGAGTCGGGACTAGCGGGCTACGAGCAGTACTTC. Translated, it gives CASSESGLAGYEQYF.

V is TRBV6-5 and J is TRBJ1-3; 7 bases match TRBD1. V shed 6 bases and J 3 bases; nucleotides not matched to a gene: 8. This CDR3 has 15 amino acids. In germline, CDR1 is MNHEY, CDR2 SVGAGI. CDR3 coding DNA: TGTGCCAGCAGCCAAAGGGGGCGCGGTGGAAACACCATATATTTT. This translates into CASSQRGRGGNTIYF.

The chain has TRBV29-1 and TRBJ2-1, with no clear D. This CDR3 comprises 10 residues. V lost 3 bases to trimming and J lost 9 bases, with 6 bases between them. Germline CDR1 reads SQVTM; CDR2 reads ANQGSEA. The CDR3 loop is CSVDAGEQFF. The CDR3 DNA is TGCAGCGTTGACGCCGGTGAGCAGTTCTTC.

DNA of the CDR3: TGCGCCAGCAGCCAAGATCCGTTTCGCGGGAGGATTATCTACGAGCAGTACTTC. As protein: CASSQDPFRGRIIYEQYF. The rearrangement links TRBV4-3 to TRBJ2-7; 8 positions match TRBD2. V trimming: 0 bases; J trimming: 3 bases; junction bases outside the gene matches: 13. The CDR3 covers 18 residues. The germline V gene has CDR1 LGHNA and CDR2 YSLEER.

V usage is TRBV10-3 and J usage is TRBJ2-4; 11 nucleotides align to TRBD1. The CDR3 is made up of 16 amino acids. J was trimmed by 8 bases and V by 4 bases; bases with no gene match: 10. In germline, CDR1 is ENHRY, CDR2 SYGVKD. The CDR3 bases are TGTGCCATCAGTGTGGGGATGGACAGGGGGCTTGACATTCAGTACTTC. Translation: CAISVGMDRGLDIQYF.

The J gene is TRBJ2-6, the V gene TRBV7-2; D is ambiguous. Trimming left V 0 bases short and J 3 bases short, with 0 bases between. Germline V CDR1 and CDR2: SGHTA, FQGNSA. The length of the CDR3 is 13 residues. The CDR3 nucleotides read TGTGCCAGCAGCTTAGCTGGGGCCAACGTCCTGACTTTC. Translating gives CASSLAGANVLTF.

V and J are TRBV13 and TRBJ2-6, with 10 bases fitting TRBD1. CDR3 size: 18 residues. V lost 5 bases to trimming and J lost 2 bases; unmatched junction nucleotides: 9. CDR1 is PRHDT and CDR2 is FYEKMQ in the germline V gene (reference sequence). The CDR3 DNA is TGTGCCAGCAGCGCGGAGACAGGGGGCTTTGCTGGGGCCAACGTCCTGACTTTC. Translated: CASSAETGGFAGANVLTF.

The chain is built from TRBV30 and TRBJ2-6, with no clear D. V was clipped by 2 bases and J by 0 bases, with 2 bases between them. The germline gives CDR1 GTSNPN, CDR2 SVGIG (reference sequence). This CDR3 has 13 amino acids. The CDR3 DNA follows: TGTGCCTGGAGTTCCTCTGGGGCCAACGTCCTGACTTTC. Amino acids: CAWSSSGANVLTF.

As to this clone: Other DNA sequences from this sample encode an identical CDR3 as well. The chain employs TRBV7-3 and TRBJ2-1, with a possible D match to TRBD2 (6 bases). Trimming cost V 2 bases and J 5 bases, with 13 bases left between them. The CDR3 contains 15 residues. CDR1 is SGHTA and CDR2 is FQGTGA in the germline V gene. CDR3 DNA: TGTGCCAGCAGCTTACGAGGGACTGGGCACAATGAGCAGTTCTTC. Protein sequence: CASSLRGTGHNEQFF. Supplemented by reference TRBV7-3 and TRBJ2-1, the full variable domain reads GAGVSQTPSNKVTEKGKYVELRCDPISGHTALYWYRQSLGQGPEFLIYFQGTGAADDSGLPNDRFFAVRPEGSVSTLKIQRTERGDSAVYLCASSLRGTGHNEQFFGPGTRLTVL.

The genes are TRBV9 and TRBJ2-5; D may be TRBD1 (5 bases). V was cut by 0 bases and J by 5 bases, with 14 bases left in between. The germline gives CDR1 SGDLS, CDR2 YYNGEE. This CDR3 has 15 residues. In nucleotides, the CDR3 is TGTGCCAGCAGCGTAGGCCCCCAGGGCTGGGAGACCCAGTACTTC. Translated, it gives CASSVGPQGWETQYF.

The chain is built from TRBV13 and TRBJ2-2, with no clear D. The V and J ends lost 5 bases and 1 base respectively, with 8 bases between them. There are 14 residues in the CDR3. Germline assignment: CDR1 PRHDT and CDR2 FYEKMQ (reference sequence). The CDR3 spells CASSVDKNTGELFF. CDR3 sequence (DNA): TGTGCCAGCAGCGTCGACAAGAACACCGGGGAGCTGTTTTTT.

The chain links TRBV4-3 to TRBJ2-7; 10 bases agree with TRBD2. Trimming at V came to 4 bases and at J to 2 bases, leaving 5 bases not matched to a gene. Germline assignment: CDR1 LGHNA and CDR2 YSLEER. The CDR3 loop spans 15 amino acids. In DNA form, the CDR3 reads TGCGCCAGCAGCCGCACTAGCGGGGATACCTACGAGCAGTACTTC. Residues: CASSRTSGDTYEQYF.